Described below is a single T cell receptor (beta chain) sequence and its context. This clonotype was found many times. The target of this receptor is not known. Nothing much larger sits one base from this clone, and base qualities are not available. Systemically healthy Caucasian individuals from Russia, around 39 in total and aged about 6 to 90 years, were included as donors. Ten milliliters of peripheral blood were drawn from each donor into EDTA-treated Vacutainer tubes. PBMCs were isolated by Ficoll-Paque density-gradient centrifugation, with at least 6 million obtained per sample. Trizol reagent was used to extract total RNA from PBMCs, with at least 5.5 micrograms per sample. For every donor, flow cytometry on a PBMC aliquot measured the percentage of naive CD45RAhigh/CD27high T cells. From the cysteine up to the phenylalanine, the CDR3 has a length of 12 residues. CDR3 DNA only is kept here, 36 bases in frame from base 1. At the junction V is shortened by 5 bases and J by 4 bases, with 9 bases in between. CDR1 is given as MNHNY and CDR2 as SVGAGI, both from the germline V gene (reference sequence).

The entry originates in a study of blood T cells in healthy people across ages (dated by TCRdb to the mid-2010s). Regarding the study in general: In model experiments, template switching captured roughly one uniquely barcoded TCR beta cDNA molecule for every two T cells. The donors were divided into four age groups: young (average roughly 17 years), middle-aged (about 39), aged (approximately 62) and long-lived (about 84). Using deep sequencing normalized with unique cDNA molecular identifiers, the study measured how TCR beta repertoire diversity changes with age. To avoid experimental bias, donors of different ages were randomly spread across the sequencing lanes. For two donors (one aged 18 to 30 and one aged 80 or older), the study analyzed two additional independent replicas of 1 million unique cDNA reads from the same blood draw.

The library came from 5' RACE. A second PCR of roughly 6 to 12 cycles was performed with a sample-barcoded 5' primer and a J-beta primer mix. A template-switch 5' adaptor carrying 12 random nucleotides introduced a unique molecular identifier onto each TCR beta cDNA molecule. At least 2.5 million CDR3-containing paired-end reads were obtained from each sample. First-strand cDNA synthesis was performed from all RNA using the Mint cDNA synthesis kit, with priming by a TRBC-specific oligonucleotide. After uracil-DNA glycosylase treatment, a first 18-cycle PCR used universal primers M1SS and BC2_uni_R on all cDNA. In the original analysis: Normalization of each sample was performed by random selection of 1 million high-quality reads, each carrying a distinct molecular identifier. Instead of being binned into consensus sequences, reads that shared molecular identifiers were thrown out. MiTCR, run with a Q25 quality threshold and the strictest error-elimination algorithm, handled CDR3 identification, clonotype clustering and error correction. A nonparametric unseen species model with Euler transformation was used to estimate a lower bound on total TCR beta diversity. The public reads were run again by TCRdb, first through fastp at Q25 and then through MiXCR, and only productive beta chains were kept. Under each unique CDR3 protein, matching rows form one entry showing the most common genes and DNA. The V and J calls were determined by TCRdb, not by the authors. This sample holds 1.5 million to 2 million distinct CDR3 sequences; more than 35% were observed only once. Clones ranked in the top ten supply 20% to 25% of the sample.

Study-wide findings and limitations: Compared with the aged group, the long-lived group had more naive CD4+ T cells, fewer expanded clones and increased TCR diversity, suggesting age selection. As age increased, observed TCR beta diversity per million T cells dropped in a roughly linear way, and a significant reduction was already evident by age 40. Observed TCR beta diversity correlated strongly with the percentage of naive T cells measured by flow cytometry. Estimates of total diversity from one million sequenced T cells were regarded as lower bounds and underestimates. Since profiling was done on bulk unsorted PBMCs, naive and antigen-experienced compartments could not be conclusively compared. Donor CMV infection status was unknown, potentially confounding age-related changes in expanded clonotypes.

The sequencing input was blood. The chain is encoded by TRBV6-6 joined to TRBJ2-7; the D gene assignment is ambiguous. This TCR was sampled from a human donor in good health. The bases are TGTGCCAGCAGTGCGGACGGATACGAGCAGTACTTC. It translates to CASSADGYEQYF.